This entry describes one T cell receptor (beta chain). The read ends 3 residues shy of where the CDR3 ends; the end is completed using the germline J gene. CDR1 is SGHAT and CDR2 is FQNNGV in the germline V gene. The V and J ends lost 0 bases and 3 bases, in that order; junction bases with no gene match: 2. This CDR3 is built from 15 residues. The data were obtained in a study of Tregs in tolerant kidney transplant recipients. Mixed chimerism was transient after nonmyeloablative marrow transplants from related graft donors. The protocol was immunoSEQ multiplex PCR, while the TCRdb copy is restricted to in-frame clones and leaves out a portion. Its clone listing holds roughly 5,600 clones.

This chain uses TRBV11-2 with TRBJ1-5, with 7 positions matching TRBD1. The sequence came from a human patient who received a combined kidney and bone marrow transplant. Part of the T cell pool may stem from the graft donor. The sequencing here drew on CD4+ T cells from blood (PBMCs), taken roughly 15 months after the transplant. The sequenced part of the CDR3 DNA is TGTGCCAGCAGCTTAGAGGACAGGCCCAATCAGCCC. Translating it yields CASSLEDRPNQP. The full CDR3 reads CASSLEDRPNQPQHF.